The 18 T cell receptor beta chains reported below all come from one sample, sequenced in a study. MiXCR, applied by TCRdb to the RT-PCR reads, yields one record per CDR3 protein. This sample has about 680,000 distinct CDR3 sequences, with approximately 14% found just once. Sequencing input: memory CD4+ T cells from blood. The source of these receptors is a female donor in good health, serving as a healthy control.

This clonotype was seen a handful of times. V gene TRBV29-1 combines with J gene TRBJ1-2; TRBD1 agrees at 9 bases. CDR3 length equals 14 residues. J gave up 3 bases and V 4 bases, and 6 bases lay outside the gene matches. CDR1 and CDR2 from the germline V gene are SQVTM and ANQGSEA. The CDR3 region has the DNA TGCAGCGTTGCGACAGGGGGAATGGACTATGGCTACACCTTC. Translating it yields CSVATGGMDYGYTF.

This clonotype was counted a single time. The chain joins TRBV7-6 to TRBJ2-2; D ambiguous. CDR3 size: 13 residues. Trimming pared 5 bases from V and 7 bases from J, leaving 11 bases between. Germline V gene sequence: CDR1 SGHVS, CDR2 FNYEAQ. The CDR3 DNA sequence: TGTGCCAGCAGCCTTTTATTAGACGGGGAGCTGTTTTTT. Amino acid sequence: CASSLLLDGELFF. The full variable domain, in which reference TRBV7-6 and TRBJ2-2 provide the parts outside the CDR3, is GAGVSQSPRYKVTKRGQDVALRCDPISGHVSLYWYRQALGQGPEFLTYFNYEAQQDKSGLPNDRFSAERPEGSISTLTIQRTEQRDSAMYRCASSLLLDGELFFGEGSRLTVL.

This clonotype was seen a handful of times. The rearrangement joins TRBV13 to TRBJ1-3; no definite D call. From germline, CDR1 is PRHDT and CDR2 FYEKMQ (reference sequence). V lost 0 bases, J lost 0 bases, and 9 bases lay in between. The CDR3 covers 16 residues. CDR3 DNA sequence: TGTGCCAGCAGCTTAGGACACCGATACTCTGGAAACACCATATATTTT. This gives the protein CASSLGHRYSGNTIYF.

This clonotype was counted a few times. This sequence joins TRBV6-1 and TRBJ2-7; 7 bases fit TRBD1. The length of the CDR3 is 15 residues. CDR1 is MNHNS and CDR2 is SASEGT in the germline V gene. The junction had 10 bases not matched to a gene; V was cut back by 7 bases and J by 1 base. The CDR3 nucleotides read TGTGCCAGCAACGCCGTCAGACAGGGATCCTACGAGCAGTACTTC. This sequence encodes CASNAVRQGSYEQYF.

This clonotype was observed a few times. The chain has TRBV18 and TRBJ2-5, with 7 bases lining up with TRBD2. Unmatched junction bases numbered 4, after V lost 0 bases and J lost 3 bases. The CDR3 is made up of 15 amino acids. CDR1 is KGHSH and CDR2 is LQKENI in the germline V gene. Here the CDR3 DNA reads TGTGCCAGCTCACCACCCAGGGCGGGAGAAGAGACCCAGTACTTC. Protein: CASSPPRAGEETQYF.

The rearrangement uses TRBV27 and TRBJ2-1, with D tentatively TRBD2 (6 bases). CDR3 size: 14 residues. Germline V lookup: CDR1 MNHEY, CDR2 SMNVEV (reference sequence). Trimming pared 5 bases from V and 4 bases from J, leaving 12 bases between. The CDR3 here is CASSARDWYNEQFF. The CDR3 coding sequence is TGTGCCAGCAGTGCCCGGGACTGGTACAATGAGCAGTTCTTC.

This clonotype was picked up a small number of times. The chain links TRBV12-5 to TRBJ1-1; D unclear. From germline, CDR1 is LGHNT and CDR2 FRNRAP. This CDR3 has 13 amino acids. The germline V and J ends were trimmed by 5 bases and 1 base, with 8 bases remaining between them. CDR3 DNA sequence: TGTGCTAGTGGTACAGACAAGAACACTGAAGCTTTCTTT. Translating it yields CASGTDKNTEAFF.

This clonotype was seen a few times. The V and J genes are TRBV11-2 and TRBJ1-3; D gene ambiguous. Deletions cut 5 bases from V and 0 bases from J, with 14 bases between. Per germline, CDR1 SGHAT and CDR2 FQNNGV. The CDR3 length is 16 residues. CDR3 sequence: CASSPDDSYSGNTIYF. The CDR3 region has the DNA TGTGCCAGCAGCCCCGACGACTCCTACTCTGGAAACACCATATATTTT.

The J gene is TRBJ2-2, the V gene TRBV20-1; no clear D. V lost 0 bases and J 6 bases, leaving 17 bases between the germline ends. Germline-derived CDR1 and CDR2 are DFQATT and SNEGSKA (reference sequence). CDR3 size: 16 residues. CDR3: CSARDTGLGMAGELFF. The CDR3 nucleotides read TGCAGTGCTAGAGACACTGGGCTGGGTATGGCCGGGGAGCTGTTTTTT.

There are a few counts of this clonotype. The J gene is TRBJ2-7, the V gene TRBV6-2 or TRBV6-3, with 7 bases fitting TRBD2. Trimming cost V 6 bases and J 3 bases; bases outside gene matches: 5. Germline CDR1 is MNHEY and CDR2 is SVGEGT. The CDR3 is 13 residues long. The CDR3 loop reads CASRKGEGYEQYF. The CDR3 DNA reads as TGTGCCAGCAGGAAAGGGGAGGGCTACGAGCAGTACTTC.

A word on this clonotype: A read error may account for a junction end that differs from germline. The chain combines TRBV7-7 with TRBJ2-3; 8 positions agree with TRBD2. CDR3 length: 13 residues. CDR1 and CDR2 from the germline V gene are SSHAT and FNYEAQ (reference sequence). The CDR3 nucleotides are TGTGCTAGCAGCACAACTAGCGGAGATACGCAGTATTTT. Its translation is CASSTTSGDTQYF. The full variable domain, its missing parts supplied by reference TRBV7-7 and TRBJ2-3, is GAGVSQSPRYKVTKRGQDVTLRCDPISSHATLYWYQQALGQGPEFLTYFNYEAQPDKSGLPSDRFSAERPEGSISTLTIQRTEQRDSAMYRCASSTTSGDTQYFGPGTRLTVL.

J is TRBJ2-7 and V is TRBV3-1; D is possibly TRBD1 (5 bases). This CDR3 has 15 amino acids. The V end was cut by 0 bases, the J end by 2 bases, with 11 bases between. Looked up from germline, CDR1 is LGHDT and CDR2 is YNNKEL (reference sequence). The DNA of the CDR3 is TGTGCCAGCAGCCAAGATGCAGGGTTTACCTACGAGCAGTACTTC. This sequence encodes CASSQDAGFTYEQYF.

Here the CDR3 DNA reads TGCGCCAGCAGCCCGGCTCCTAGCGGGAGCTCCTACAATGAGCAGTTCTTC. It codes for CASSPAPSGSSYNEQFF. The chain links TRBV5-1 to TRBJ2-1; the match to TRBD2 covers 10 bases. Trimming removed 4 bases from V and 0 bases from J; junction bases left unmatched: 7. This CDR3 comprises 17 residues. Germline lookup yields CDR1 SGHRS and CDR2 YFSETQ.

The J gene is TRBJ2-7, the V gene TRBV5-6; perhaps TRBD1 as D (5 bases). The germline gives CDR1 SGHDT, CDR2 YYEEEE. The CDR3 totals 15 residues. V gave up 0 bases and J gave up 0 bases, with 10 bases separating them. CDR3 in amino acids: CASSLASGISYEQYF. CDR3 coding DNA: TGTGCCAGCAGCTTGGCGTCAGGGATCTCCTACGAGCAGTACTTC.

CDR3 DNA: TGTGCCAGCAGCCAAGGTGGGGCTAGCGGGGCCAACGTCCTGACTTTC. This codes for CASSQGGASGANVLTF. The V gene is TRBV3-1, the J gene TRBJ2-6; the D gene could be TRBD1 or TRBD2 (5 bases each). V lost 1 base and J lost 4, with 11 bases in between. Germline CDR1 is LGHDT and CDR2 is YNNKEL (reference sequence). CDR3 length: 16 amino acids.

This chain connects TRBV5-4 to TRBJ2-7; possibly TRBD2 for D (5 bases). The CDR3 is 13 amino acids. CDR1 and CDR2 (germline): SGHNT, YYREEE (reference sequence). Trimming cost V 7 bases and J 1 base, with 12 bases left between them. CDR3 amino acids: CASGGKTSYEQYF. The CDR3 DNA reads TGTGCCAGCGGAGGCAAAACGTCCTACGAGCAGTACTTC.

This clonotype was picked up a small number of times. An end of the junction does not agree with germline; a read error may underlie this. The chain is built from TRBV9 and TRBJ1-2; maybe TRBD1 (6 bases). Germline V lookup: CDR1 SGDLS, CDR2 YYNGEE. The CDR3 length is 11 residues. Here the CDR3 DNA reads TGTGCCAGCAGCGCCATGGACAGCTTAGCCTTC. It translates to CASSAMDSLAF.

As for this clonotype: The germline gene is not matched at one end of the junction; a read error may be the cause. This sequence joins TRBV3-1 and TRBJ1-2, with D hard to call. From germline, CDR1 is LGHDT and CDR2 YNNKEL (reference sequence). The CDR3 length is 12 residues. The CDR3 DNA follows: TGTGCCAGCTCTATCAGCGACTATTGCTACACCTTC. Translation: CASSISDYCYTF.